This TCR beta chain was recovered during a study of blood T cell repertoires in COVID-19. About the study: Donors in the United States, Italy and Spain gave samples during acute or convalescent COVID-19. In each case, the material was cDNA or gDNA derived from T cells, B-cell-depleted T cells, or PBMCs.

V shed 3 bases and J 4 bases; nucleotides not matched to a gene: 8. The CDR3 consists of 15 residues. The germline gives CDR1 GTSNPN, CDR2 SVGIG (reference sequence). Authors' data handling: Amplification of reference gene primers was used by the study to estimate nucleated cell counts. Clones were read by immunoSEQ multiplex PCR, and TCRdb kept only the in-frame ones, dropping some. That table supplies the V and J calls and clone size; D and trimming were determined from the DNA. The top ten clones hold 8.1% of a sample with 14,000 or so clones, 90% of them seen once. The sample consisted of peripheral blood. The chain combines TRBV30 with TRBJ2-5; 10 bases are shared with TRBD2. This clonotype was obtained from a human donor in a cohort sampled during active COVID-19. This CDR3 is CAWRSGLAIGETQYF. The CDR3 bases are TGTGCCTGGAGGTCGGGACTAGCGATTGGAGAGACCCAGTACTTC.